This TCR beta chain was recorded in a study of T cell responses to AZD1222 COVID-19 vaccine. Study in general: Combined were second doses at about 4 or about 12 weeks.

V was clipped by 6 bases and J by 0 bases; unmatched bases: 6. The CDR3 is made up of 15 amino acids. Germline V gives CDR1 LNHNV, CDR2 YYDKDF (reference sequence). Only in-frame clones appear in the TCRdb table, and some are missing; sequencing was by immunoSEQ multiplex PCR. The table lists 100,000 or so clones, 90% of them singletons, with approximately 1.2% in the top ten. The sequencing here drew on peripheral blood, taken on day 0 of AZD1222 vaccination. The receptor was derived from an adult in good health. This sequence joins TRBV15 and TRBJ2-7; 9 nucleotides match TRBD1. Written as DNA, the CDR3 is TGTGCCACCAGTACCAACAGGGGGCCCTCCTACGAGCAGTACTTC. Its protein is CATSTNRGPSYEQYF.